The T cell receptor beta chain described here comes from a study of cytomegalovirus exposure and HLA in healthy donors. Study-level findings and limits: A later analysis revealed that TCR association rates differed between HLA loci, peaking at DRB1 and bottoming out at HLA-C. Cytomegalovirus association was listed for approximately 160 TCR beta chains. Most TCRs appeared rarely, but some public TCRs recurred in many donors.

Trimming took 8 bases from V and 3 from J; bases not matched to a gene: 6. CDR3 size: 14 residues. Germline loops: CDR1 PRHDT, CDR2 FYEKMQ (reference sequence). Regarding this clone: What it recognizes is unknown.

The PCR used 60 Vbeta and 13 Jbeta primers. Method: immunoSEQ multiplex PCR; TCRdb's copy keeps in-frame clones and lacks some. This table has approximately 150,000 clones, roughly 77% appearing once. Sequenced: PBMCs. This chain uses TRBV13 with TRBJ2-2, with TRBD2 identical over 7 bases. The origin of this receptor is a male donor in good health and CMV-seronegative. The CDR3 nucleotides are TGTGCCAGCCGAAGCGGGACTGACACCGGGGAGCTGTTTTTT. This translates into CASRSGTDTGELFF.